This TCR beta chain stems from a study of esophageal squamous cell carcinoma under preoperative chemotherapy (dated by TCRdb to 2016 to 2019). About the full investigation: TCR repertoires were profiled in both peripheral blood T cells and tumor-infiltrating lymphocytes. The effects of paclitaxel-nedaplatin chemotherapy on T-cell receptor repertoires in patients with esophageal squamous cell carcinoma were assessed. Roughly five patients with primary esophageal squamous cell carcinoma made up the cohort. Repertoires from samples collected before paclitaxel-nedaplatin therapy were compared with repertoires from samples collected after the therapy.

The library was generated by PCR. Data came from a HiSeq X Ten. High-throughput sequencing was used to characterize the TCR repertoires. The public reads were reprocessed in TCRdb via fastp at Q25 and MiXCR, keeping in-frame beta chains. Every CDR3 protein is listed once, alongside the most common genes and DNA of its rows. This sample comprises around 14,000 distinct CDR3 sequences, roughly 60% of them detected only once. The ten largest clones capture about 53% of the sample. For this clonotype: Which antigen it targets is not known. Its ends do not fully match the called genes, so a read error is possible.

The CDR3 goes from the cysteine to the phenylalanine over 16 residues. The retained sequence is limited to the CDR3, 48 bases, with the frame set at the first base. Looking up the germline V gene yields CDR1 MNHNS and CDR2 SASEGT. Findings and caveats that apply to the study as a whole: Tumor-infiltrating lymphocytes after treatment appeared to come partly from peripheral T cells migrating into the tumor, rather than solely from local clonal changes. Paclitaxel-nedaplatin therapy caused immediate and substantial changes in clonotype frequency, and abundant clones were more likely to contract than to amplify. The analysis included only five patients with esophageal squamous cell carcinoma, making the cohort small. A significant increase in TCR diversity was observed in peripheral T cells after chemotherapy, whereas no such increase was observed in tumor-infiltrating lymphocytes.

This specimen's time point label, interpreted: before preoperative PTX-NDP chemotherapy. Paclitaxel-nedaplatin was administered to patients as preoperative chemotherapy before surgery. This material was obtained from a patient given preoperative chemotherapy. The receptor comes from a human donor with esophageal squamous cell carcinoma. The donor label of this sample is uncertain. In this chain, TRBV6-1 is recombined with TRBJ2-4; perhaps TRBD2 is the D gene, with 5 bases matching. The DNA sequence follows: TGTGCCAGCAGTGTATCGGGCGGGTCTAGCAAAAATACTCAGTATTTC. Translated, this gives CASSVSGGSSKNTQYF.